The source of this T cell receptor (beta chain) is a study of T cells expressing NK-cell markers. Study summary: Repertoire data for TCR beta were derived from sorted T cells (CD3+CD56+NKG2C+, CD3+CD56+NKG2C- and CD3+CD56-NKG2C+). Study results and limitations: A handful of donors likewise had their CD3+CD56-NKG2C+ fraction led by these clonotypes. NKG2C+ dominant clonotypes from 5 to 7 donors made up about 1.0-7.5% of CD8+ T cells.

With regard to this clonotype: Its antigen is unknown.

CDR3 length equals 13 residues. The V gene's germline CDR1 is KGHSH and CDR2 LQKENI. TCRdb re-called the 5' RACE reads; every CDR3 protein appears as one record, without DNA. The table lists 500,000 or so distinct CDR3 sequences. The sample was blood T cells: a sorted CD56 or NKG2C T cell subset, CD4+ or CD8+ T cells, or bulk PBMC T cells (not recorded which). This clonotype was sampled from a man aged 18-30 years in good health. The V call is TRBV18, the J call TRBJ2-7; lacking DNA, the TRBD1 call made by TCRdb goes unchecked. CDR3 sequence: CASSPPTGAEQYF.